This T cell receptor (beta chain) derives from a study of blood T cell repertoires in COVID-19. Per the original methods: Estimation of nucleated cell counts relied on the amplification of reference gene primers. Repertoires were generated with immunoSEQ multiplex PCR, while TCRdb's copy carries only in-frame clones and drops some. V, J and clone size reflect that table, while D and trimming were determined from the DNA. The sample records 140,000 to 150,000 clones, 80% being singletons. The sequenced sample consisted of peripheral blood. The clonotype originates from a woman aged 45-59 years with acute or convalescent COVID-19.

CDR3 residues: CASSFYVLSGNTIYF. The DNA of the CDR3 is TGTGCCAGCAGCTTTTACGTACTCTCTGGAAACACCATATATTTT. The chain joins TRBV7-9 to TRBJ1-3, with D unresolved. Germline CDR1 and CDR2: SEHNR and FQNEAQ (reference sequence). The CDR3 consists of 15 residues. The V end was cut by 3 bases, the J end by 0 bases, with 9 bases between.